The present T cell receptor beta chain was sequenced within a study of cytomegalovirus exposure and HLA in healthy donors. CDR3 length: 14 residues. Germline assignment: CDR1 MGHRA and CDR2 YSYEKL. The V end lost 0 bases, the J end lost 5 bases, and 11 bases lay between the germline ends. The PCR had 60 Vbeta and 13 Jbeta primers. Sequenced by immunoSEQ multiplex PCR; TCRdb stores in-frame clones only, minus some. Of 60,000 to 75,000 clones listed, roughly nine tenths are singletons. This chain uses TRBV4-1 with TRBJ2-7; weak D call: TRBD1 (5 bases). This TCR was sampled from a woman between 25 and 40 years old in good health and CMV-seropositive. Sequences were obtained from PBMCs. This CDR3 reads CASSQDKGQDEQYF. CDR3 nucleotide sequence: TGCGCCAGCAGCCAAGATAAGGGGCAGGACGAGCAGTACTTC.